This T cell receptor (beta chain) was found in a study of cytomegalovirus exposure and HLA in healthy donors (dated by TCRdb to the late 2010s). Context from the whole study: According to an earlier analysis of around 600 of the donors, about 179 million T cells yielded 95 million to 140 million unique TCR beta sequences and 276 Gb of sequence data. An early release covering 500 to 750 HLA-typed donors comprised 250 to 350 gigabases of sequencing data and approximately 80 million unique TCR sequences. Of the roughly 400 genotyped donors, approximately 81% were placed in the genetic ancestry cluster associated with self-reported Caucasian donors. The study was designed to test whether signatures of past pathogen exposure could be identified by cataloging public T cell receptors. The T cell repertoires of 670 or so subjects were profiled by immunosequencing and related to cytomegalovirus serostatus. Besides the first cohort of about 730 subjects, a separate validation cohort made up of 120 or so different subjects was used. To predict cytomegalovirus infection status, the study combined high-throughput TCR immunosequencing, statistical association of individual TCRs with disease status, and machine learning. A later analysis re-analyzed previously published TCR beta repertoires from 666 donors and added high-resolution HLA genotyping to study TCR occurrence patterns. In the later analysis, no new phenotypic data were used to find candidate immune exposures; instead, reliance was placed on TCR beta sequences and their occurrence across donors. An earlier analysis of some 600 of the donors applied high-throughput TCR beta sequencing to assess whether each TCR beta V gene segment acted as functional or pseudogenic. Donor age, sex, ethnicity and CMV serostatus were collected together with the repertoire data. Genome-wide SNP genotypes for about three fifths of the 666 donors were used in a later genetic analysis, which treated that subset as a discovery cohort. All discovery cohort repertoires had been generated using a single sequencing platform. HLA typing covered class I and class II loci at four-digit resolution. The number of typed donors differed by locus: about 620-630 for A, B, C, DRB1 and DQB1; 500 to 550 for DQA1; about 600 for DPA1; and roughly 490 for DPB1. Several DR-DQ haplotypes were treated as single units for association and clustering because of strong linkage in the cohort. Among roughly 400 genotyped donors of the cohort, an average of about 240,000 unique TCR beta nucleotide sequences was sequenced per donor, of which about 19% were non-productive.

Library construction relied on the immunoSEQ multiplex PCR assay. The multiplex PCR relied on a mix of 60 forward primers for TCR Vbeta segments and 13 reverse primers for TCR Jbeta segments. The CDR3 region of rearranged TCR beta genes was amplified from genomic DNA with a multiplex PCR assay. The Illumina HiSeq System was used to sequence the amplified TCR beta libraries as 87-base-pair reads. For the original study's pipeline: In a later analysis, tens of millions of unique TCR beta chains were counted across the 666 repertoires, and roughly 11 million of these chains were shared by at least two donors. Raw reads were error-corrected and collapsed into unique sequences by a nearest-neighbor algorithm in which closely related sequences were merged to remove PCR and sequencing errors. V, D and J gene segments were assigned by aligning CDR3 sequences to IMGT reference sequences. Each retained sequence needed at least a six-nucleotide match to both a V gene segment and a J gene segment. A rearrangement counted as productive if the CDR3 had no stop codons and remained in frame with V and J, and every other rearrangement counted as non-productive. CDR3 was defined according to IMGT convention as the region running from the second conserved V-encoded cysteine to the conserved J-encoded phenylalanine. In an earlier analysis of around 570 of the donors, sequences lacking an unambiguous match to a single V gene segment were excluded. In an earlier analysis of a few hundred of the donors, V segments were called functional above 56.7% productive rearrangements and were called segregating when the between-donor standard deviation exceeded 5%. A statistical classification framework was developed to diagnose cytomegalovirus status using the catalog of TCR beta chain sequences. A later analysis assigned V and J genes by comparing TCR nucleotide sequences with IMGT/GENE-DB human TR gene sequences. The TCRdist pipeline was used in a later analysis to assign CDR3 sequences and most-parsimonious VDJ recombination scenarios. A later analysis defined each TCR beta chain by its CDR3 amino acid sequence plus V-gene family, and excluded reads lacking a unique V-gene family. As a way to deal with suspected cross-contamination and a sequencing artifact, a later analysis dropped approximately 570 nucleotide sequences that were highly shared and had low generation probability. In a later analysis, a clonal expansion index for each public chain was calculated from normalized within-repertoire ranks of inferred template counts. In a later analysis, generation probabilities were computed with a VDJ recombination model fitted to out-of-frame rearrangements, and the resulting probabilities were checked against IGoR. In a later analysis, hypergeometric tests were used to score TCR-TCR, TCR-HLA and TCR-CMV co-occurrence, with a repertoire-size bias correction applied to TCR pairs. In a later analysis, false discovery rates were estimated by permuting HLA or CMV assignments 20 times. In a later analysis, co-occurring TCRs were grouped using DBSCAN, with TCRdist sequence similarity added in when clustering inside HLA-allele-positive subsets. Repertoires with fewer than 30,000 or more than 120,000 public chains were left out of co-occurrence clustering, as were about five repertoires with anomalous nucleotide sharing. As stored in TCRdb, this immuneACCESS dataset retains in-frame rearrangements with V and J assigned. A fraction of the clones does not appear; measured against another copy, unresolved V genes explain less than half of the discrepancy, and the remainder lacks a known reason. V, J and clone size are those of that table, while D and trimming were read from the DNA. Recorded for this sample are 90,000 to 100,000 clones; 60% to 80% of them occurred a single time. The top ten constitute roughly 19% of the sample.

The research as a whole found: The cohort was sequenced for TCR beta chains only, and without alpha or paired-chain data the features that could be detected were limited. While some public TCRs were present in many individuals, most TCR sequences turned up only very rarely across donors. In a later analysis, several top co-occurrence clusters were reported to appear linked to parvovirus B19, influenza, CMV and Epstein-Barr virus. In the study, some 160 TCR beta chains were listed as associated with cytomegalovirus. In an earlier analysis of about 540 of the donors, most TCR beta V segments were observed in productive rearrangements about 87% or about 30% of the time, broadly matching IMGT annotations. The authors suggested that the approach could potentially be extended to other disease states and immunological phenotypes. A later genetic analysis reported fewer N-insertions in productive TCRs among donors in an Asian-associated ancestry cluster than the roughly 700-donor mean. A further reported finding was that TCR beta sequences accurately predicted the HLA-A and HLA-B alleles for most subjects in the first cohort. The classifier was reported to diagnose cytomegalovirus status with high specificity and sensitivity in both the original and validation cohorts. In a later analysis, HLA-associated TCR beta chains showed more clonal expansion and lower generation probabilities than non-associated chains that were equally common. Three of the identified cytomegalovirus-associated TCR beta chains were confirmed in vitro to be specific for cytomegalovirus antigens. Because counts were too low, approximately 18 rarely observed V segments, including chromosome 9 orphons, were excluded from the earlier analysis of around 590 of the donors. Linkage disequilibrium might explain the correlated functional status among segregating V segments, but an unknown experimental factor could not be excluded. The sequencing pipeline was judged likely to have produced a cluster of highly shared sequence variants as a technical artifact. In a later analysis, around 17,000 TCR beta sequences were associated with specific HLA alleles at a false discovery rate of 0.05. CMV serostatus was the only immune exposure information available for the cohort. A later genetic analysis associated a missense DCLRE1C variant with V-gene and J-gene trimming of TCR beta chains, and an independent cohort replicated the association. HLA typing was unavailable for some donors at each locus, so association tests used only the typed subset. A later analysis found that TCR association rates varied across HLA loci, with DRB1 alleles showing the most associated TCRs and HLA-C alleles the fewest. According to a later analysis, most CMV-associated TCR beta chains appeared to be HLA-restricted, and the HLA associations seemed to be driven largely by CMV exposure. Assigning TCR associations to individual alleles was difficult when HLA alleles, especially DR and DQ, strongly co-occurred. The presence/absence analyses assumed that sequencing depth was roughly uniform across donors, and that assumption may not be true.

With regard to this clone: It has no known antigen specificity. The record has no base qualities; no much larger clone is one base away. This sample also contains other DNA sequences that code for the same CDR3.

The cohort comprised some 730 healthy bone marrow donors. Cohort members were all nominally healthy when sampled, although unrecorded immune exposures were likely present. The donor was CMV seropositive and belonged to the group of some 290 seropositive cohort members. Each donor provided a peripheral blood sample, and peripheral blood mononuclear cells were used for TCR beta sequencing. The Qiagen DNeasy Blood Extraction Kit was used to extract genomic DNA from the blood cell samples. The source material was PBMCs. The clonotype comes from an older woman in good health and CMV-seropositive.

The CDR3 protein is CAWGGQGTDTQYF. In nucleotides, the sequence is TGTGCCTGGGGGGGACAGGGTACAGATACGCAGTATTTT. The chain is encoded by TRBV30 joined to TRBJ2-3; 9 middle bases align to TRBD1. Germline trimming: 5 bases from V, 3 bases from J; junction bases outside gene matches: 3. As encoded in the germline V gene (reference sequence), CDR1 is GTSNPN while CDR2 is SVGIG. The CDR3 sequence holds 13 residues, the cysteine and phenylalanine included. Only the CDR3 part of the read is kept: 39 bases, read in frame from the first base.